This TCR beta chain was sequenced during a study of OX40 agonist ivuxolimab in advanced cancers. TCRdb keeps only in-frame clones here, not all; method: immunoSEQ multiplex PCR. The table has tens of thousands of clones, roughly 90% seen once. Specimen: CD4+ or CD8+ T cells sorted from blood, collected in a trial of the OX40 agonist ivuxolimab. The TCR was taken from an adult with an advanced solid tumor such as melanoma, head and neck, liver or kidney cancer.

CDR3 residues: CASTSGQGGGGYTF. The CDR3 DNA is TGTGCCAGCACCTCGGGACAGGGAGGAGGTGGCTACACCTTC. The rearrangement joins TRBV7-9 to TRBJ1-2; TRBD1 matches 9 bases. J was trimmed by 7 bases and V by 7 bases; bases with no gene match: 10. Per the germline V gene, CDR1 is SEHNR and CDR2 is FQNEAQ (reference sequence). The CDR3 is 14 amino acids. Full variable domain (missing parts from reference TRBV7-9 and TRBJ1-2): DTGVSQNPRHKITKRGQNVTFRCDPISEHNRLYWYRQTLGQGPEFLTYFQNEAQLEKSRLLSDRFSAERPKGSFSTLEIQRTEQGDSAMYLCASTSGQGGGGYTFGSGTRLTVV.